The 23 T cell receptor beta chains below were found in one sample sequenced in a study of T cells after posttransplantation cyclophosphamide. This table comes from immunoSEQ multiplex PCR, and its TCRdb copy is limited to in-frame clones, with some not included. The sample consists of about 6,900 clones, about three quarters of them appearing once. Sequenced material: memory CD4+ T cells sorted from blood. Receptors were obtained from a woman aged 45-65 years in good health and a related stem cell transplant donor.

The CDR3 region is CASSSGTSGNIQYF. CDR3 DNA sequence: TGTGCCAGCAGTTCCGGGACTAGCGGTAACATTCAGTACTTC. This chain joins TRBV28 and TRBJ2-4; the match to TRBD2 covers 11 bases. Trimming cost V 4 bases and J 7 bases; bases outside gene matches: 3. The length of the CDR3 is 14 residues. Germline lookup yields CDR1 MDHEN and CDR2 SYDVKM.

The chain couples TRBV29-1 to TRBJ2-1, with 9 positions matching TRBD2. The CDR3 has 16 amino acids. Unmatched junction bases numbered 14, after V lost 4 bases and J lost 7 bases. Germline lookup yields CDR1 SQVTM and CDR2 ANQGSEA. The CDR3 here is CSVGMVGGRADNEQFF. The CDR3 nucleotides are TGCAGCGTTGGGATGGTGGGCGGGAGGGCCGATAATGAGCAGTTCTTC.

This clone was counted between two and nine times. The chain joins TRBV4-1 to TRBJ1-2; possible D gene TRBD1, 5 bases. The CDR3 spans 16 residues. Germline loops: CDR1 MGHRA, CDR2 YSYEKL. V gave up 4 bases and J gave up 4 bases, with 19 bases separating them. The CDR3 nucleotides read TGCGCCAGCAGCCGGGGCCCCACCGGTAGTGGCTATGGCTACACCTTC. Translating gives CASSRGPTGSGYGYTF.

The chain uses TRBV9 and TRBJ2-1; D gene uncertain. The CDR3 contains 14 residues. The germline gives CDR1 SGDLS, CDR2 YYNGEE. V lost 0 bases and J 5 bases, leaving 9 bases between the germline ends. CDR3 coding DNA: TGTGCCAGCAGCGTAGCAGAACAGAACAATGAGCAGTTCTTC. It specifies CASSVAEQNNEQFF.

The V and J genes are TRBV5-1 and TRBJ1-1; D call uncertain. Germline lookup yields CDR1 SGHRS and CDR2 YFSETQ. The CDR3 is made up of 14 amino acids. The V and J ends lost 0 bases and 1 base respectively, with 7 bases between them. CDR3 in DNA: TGCGCCAGCAGCTTGGATACAGCGAACACTGAAGCTTTCTTT. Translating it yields CASSLDTANTEAFF.

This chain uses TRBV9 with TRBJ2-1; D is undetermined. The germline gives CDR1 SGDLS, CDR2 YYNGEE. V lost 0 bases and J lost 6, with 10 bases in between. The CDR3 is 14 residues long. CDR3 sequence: CASSVAHSPNEQFF. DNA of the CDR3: TGTGCCAGCAGCGTAGCTCACAGTCCCAATGAGCAGTTCTTC.

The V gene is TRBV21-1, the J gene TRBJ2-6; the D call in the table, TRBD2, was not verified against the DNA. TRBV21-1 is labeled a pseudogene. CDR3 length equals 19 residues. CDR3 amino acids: CASSRARRGWSPGANVLTF. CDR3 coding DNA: TGTGCCAGCAGCAGAGCCCGACGAGGGTGGTCTCCTGGGGCCAACGTCCTGACTTTC.

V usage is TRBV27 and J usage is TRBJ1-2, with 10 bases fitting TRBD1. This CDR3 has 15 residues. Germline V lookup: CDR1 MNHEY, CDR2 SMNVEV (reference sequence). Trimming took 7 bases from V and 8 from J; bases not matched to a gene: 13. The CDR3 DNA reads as TGTGCCAGCACCGAGTTGGGACAGGGGACTCGCGGCTACACCTTC. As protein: CASTELGQGTRGYTF.

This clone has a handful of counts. The CDR3 region is CASSIEIARRGQPQHF. CDR3 DNA sequence: TGTGCCAGTAGTATTGAGATTGCCAGGCGGGGTCAGCCCCAGCATTTT. This chain uses TRBV19 with TRBJ1-5; the D is unclear. V shed 3 bases and J shed 6 bases, with 18 bases lying between them. Germline-derived CDR1 and CDR2 are LNHDA and SQIVND (reference sequence). The CDR3 loop spans 16 amino acids.

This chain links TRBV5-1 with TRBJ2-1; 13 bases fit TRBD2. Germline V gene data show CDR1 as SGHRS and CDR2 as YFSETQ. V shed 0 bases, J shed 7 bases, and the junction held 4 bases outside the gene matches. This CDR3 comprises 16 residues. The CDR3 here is CASSLGLAGGHNEQFF. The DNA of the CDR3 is TGCGCCAGCAGCTTGGGACTAGCGGGAGGTCATAATGAGCAGTTCTTC.

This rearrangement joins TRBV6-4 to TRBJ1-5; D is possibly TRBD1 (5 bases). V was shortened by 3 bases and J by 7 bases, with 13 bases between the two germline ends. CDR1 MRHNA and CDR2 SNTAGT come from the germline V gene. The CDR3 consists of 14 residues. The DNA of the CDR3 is TGTGCCAGCAGTGAGACAGATTGGCACCAGCCCCAGCATTTT. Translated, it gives CASSETDWHQPQHF.

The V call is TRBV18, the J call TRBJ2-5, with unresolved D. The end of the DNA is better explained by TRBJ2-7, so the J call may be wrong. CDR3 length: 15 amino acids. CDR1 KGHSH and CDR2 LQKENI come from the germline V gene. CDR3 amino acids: CASSRLSAANYEQYF. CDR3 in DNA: TGTGCCAGCTCACGTTTGTCGGCGGCCAACTACGAGCAGTACTTC.

CDR3 nucleotides: TGCAGCGCTCAGGGGTTCTCTGGAAACACCATATATTTT. Translating gives CSAQGFSGNTIYF. This chain uses TRBV29-1 with TRBJ1-3; a weak D match, TRBD1 (6 bases). CDR1 and CDR2 from the germline V gene are SQVTM and ANQGSEA. This CDR3 region has 13 residues. V lost 7 bases, J lost 0 bases, and 10 bases lay in between.

The CDR3 DNA reads as TGTGCCAGTAGTATAGACGCGACAAACATCTACGAGCAGTACTTC. Residues: CASSIDATNIYEQYF. The chain employs TRBV19 and TRBJ2-7; D remains unclear. The CDR3 sequence is 15 residues long. Germline loops: CDR1 LNHDA, CDR2 SQIVND (reference sequence). Trimming left V 0 bases short and J 3 bases short, with 12 bases between. The full variable domain, completed using reference TRBV19 and TRBJ2-7, is DGGITQSPKYLFRKEGQNVTLSCEQNLNHDAMYWYRQDPGQGLRLIYYSQIVNDFQKGDIAEGYSVSREKKESFPLTVTSAQKNPTAFYLCASSIDATNIYEQYFGPGTRLTVT.

CDR3 sequence reads: CASSVKKLAGDLTDTQYF. The CDR3, as DNA: TGTGCCAGCAGCGTGAAGAAACTAGCGGGAGACCTGACAGATACGCAGTATTTT. The V and J genes are TRBV9 and TRBJ2-3; 11 positions agree with TRBD2. Germline V gives CDR1 SGDLS, CDR2 YYNGEE. The V gene end was trimmed by 2 bases and the J gene end by 3 bases; junction bases not matched to a gene: 11. The CDR3 is 18 residues long.

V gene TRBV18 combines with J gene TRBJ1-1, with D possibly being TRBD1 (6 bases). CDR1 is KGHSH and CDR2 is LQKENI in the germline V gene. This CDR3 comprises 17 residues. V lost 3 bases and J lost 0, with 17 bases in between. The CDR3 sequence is CASSPNSGARVNTEAFF. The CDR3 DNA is TGTGCCAGCTCACCGAACTCAGGGGCGAGAGTGAACACTGAAGCTTTCTTT.

CDR3 nucleotide sequence: TGTGCCAGTAGTATATCGGACACCTCCACAGATACGCAGTATTTT. The encoded protein is CASSISDTSTDTQYF. The chain carries TRBV19 and TRBJ2-3; possible D gene TRBD1, 5 bases. The CDR3 spans 15 residues. Trimming cost V 2 bases and J 2 bases, with 11 bases left between them. The germline V gene encodes CDR1 LNHDA and CDR2 SQIVND (reference sequence).

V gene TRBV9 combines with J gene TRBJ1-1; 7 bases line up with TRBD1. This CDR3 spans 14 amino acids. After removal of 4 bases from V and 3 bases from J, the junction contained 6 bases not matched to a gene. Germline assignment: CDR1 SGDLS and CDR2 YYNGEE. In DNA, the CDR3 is TGTGCCAGCAGCCTAAGACAGGGTGACACTGAAGCTTTCTTT. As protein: CASSLRQGDTEAFF.

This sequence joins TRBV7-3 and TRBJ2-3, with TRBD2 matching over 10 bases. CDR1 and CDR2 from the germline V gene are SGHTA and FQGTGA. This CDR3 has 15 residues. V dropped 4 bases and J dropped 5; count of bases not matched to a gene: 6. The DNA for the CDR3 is TGTGCCAGCAGCTCGAGCGGGAGGGCGGGAGATACGCAGTATTTT. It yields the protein CASSSSGRAGDTQYF.

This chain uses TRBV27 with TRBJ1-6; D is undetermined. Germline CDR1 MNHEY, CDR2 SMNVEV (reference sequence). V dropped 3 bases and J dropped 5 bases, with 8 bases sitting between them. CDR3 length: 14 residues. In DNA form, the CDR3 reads TGTGCCAGCAGTTTCCGCGCCAATAATTCACCCCTCCACTTT. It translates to CASSFRANNSPLHF.

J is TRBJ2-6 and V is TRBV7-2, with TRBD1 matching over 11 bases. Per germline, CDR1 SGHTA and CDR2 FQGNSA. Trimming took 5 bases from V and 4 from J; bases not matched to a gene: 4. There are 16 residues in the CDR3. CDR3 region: CASSRTGGSGANVLTF. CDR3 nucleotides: TGTGCCAGCAGCCGGACAGGGGGCTCGGGGGCCAACGTCCTGACTTTC.

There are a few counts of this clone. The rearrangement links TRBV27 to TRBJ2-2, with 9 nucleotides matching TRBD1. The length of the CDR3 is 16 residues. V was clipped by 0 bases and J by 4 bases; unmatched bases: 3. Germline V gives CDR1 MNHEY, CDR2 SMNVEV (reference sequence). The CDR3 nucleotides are TGTGCCAGCAGTTTATCGTTGGACAGGGGCACCGGGGAGCTGTTTTTT. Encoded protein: CASSLSLDRGTGELFF.

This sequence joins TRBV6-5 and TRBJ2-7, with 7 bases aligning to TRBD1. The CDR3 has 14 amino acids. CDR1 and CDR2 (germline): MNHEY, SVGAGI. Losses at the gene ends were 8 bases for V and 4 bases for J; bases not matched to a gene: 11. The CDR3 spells CASGMTGQGYEQYF. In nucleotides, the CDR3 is TGTGCCAGCGGGATGACAGGGCAGGGTTACGAGCAGTACTTC.